Below are 9 T cell receptor beta chains sequenced from a single sample in a study of T cells expressing NK-cell markers. Each CDR3 protein gets one entry in TCRdb, which reprocessed the 5' RACE reads and gives no DNA. The sample spans about 380,000 distinct CDR3 sequences; the ten largest clones claim 4% to 6.5%. Sample: blood T cells: a sorted CD56 or NKG2C T cell subset, CD4+ or CD8+ T cells, or bulk PBMC T cells (not recorded which). These receptors came from a man between 18 and 69 years old in good health.

The genes are TRBV12-3 or TRBV12-4 and TRBJ2-3; TCRdb's D call, TRBD1, is unchecked because there is no DNA. The CDR3 length is 13 residues. The CDR3 is CASSRQGTDTQYF.

The rearrangement links TRBV6-1 to TRBJ1-5; without DNA, the TCRdb call of TRBD1 cannot be checked. This CDR3 contains 15 residues. Per the germline V gene, CDR1 is MNHNS and CDR2 is SASEGT. The CDR3 here is CASSEDRGRDWPQHF.

This chain joins TRBV20-1 and TRBJ2-3; TCRdb designates TRBD2, a call that cannot be tested without DNA. This CDR3 comprises 15 residues. Germline V lookup: CDR1 DFQATT, CDR2 SNEGSKA (reference sequence). This CDR3 is CSARPLPRGTDTQYF.

The J gene is TRBJ2-1, the V gene TRBV4-1; the TRBD2 assignment by TCRdb is unverifiable without DNA. The CDR3 is made up of 17 amino acids. The germline V gene encodes CDR1 MGHRA and CDR2 YSYEKL. The CDR3 protein is CASSQDQGLNSYNEQFF.

The chain recombines TRBV20-1 with TRBJ2-2; TCRdb picks TRBD1, but there is no DNA to check that call. The CDR3 totals 14 residues. Germline V gene sequence: CDR1 DFQATT, CDR2 SNEGSKA (reference sequence). The CDR3 is CSARARDRPGELFF.

The chain carries TRBV7-9 and TRBJ2-6. This CDR3 comprises 15 residues. The germline V gene has CDR1 SEHNR and CDR2 FQNEAQ (reference sequence). The CDR3 reads CASSRTNSGANVLTF.

J is TRBJ2-5 and V is TRBV7-8; lacking DNA, the TRBD1 call made by TCRdb goes unchecked. In germline, CDR1 is SGHVS, CDR2 FQNEAQ. This CDR3 is built from 14 residues. CDR3 region: CASSRRGSAETQYF. Full variable domain (missing parts from reference TRBV7-8 and TRBJ2-5): GAGVSQSPRYKVAKRGQDVALRCDPISGHVSLFWYQQALGQGPEFLTYFQNEAQLDKSGLPSDRFFAERPEGSVSTLKIQRTQQEDSAVYLCASSRRGSAETQYFGPGTRLLVL.

The genes are TRBV12-3 or TRBV12-4 and TRBJ1-2. The CDR3 is 15 amino acids. The CDR3 loop is CASSSRGGSNYGYTF.

The chain employs TRBV7-8 and TRBJ2-3; the D call of TRBD1 rests on TCRdb alone, since no DNA is present to check it. CDR3 size: 15 residues. Germline V gene lookup returns CDR1 SGHVS and CDR2 FQNEAQ. The CDR3 here is CASSPRPLVPDTQYF. Together with reference TRBV7-8 and TRBJ2-3, the CDR3 gives the full variable domain: GAGVSQSPRYKVAKRGQDVALRCDPISGHVSLFWYQQALGQGPEFLTYFQNEAQLDKSGLPSDRFFAERPEGSVSTLKIQRTQQEDSAVYLCASSPRPLVPDTQYFGPGTRLTVL.